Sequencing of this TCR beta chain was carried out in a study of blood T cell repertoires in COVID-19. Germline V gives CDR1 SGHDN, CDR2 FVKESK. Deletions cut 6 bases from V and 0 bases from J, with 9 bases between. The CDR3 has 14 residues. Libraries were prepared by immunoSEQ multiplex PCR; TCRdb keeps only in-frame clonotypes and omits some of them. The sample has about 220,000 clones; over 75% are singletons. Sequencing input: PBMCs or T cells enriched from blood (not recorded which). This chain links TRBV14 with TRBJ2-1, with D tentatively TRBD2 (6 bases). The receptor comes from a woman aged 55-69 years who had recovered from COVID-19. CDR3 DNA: TGTGCCAGCAGGGGGGGAGGCTCCTACAATGAGCAGTTCTTC. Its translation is CASRGGGSYNEQFF.